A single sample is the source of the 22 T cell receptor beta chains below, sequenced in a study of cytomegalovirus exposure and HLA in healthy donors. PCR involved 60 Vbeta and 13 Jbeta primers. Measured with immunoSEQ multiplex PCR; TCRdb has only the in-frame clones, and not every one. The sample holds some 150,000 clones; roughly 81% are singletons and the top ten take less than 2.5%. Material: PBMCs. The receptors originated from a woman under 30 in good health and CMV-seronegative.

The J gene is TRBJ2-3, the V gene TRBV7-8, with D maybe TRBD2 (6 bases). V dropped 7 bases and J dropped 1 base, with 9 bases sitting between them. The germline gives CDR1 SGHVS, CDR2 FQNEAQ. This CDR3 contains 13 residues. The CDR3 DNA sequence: TGTGCCAGCAAGACTAGGGGCACAGATACGCAGTATTTT. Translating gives CASKTRGTDTQYF.

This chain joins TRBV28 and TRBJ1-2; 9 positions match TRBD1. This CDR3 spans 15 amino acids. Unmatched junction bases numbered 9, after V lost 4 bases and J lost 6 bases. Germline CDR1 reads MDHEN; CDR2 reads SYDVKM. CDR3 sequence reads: CASSSTGGVLDGYTF. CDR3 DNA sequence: TGTGCCAGCAGTTCCACAGGGGGCGTCCTTGATGGCTACACCTTC.

The CDR3 nucleotides read TGTGCCAGCAGTCCGTCACAGGGGGTGGCAGATACGCAGTATTTT. It yields the protein CASSPSQGVADTQYF. The gene calls are TRBV28 and TRBJ2-3; 8 bases are a match to TRBD1. V lost 5 bases, J lost 4 bases, and 8 bases stayed unmatched. Germline lookup yields CDR1 MDHEN and CDR2 SYDVKM. The CDR3 has 15 residues.

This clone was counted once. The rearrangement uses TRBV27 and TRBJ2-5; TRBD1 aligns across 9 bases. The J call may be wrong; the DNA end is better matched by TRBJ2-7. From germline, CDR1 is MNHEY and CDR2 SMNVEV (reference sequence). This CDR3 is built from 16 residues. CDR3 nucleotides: TGTGCCAGCAGCGTCAACCGGGACAGGGTACCCTACGAGCAGTACTTC. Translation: CASSVNRDRVPYEQYF.

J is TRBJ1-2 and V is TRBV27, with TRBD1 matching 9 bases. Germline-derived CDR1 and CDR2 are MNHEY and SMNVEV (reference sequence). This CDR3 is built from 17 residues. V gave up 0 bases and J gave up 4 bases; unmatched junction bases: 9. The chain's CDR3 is CASSLSPTGGGSYGYTF. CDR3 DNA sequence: TGTGCCAGCAGTTTATCCCCTACAGGGGGCGGGAGCTATGGCTACACCTTC.

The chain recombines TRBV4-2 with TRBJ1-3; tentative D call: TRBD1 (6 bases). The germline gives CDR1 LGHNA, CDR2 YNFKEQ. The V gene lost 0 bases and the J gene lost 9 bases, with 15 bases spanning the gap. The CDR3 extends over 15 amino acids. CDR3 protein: CASSQEAGDMGTIYF. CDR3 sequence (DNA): TGTGCCAGCAGCCAAGAGGCAGGGGACATGGGCACCATATATTTT.

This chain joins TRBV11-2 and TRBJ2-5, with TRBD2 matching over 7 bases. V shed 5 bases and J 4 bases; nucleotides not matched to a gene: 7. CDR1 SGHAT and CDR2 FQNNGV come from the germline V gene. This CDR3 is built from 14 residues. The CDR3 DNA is TGTGCCAGCAGCCAGGTCCGCGGGGGAGAGACCCAGTACTTC. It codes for CASSQVRGGETQYF.

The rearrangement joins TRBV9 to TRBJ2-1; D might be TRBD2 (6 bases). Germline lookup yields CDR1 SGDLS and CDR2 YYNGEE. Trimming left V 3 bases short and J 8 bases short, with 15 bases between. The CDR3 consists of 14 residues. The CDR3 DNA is TGTGCCAGCAGCGCCCGACTAGTTGTGGATGAGCAGTTCTTC. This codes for CASSARLVVDEQFF.

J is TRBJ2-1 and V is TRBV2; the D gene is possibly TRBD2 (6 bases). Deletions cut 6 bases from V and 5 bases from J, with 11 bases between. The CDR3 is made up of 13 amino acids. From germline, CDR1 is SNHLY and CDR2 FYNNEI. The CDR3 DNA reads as TGTGCCAGCAGGAAAGGCGGGAACAATGAGCAGTTCTTC. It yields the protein CASRKGGNNEQFF.

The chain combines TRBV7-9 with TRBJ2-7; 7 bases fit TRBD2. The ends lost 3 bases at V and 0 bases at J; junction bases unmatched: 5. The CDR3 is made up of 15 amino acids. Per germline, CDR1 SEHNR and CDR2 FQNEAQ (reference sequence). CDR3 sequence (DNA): TGTGCCAGCAGCTTCTTTGCGGGAGTCTCCTACGAGCAGTACTTC. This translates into CASSFFAGVSYEQYF.

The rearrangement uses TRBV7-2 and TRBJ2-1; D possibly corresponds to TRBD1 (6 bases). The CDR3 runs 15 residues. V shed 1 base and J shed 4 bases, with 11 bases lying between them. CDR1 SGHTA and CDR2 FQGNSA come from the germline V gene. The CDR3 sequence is CASSLEGQQYNEQFF. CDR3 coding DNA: TGTGCCAGCAGCTTAGAGGGACAACAATACAATGAGCAGTTCTTC.

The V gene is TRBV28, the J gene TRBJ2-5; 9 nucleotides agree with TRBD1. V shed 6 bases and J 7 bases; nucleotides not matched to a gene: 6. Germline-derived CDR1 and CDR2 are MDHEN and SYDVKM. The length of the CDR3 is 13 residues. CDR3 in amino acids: CASRDTGQGTQYF. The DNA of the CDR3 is TGTGCCAGCAGGGACACGGGACAGGGGACCCAGTACTTC.

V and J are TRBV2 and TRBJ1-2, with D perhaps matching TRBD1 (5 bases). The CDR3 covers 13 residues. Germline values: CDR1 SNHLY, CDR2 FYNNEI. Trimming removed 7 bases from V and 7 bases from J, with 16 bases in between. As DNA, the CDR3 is TGTGCCAGCATTGCAGTCCCGGACATTGGCTACACCTTC. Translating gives CASIAVPDIGYTF.

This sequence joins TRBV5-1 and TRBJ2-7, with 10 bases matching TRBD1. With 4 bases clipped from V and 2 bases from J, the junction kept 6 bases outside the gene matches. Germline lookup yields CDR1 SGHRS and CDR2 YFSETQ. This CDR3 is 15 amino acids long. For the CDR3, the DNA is TGCGCCAGCAGCCCGGGACAGGGGATGACCTACGAGCAGTACTTC. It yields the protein CASSPGQGMTYEQYF.

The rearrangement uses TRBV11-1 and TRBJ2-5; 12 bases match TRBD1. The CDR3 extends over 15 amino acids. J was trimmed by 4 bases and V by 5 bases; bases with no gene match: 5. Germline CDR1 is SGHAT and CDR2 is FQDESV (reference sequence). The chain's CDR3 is CASSPGQGARETQYF. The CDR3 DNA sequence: TGTGCCAGCAGCCCGGGACAGGGGGCACGAGAGACCCAGTACTTC. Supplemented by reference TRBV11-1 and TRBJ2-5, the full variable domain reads EAEVAQSPRYKITEKSQAVAFWCDPISGHATLYWYRQILGQGPELLVQFQDESVVDDSQLPKDRFSAERLKGVDSTLKIQPAELGDSAMYLCASSPGQGARETQYFGPGTRLLVL.

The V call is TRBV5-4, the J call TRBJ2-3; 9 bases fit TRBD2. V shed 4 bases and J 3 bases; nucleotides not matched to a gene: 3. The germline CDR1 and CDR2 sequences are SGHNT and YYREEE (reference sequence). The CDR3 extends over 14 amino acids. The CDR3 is CASSPSGTTDTQYF. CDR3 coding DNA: TGTGCCAGCAGCCCTAGCGGGACTACAGATACGCAGTATTTT. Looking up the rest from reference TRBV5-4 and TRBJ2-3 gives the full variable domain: ETGVTQSPTHLIKTRGQQVTLRCSSQSGHNTVSWYQQALGQGPQFIFQYYREEENGRGNFPPRFSGLQFPNYSSELNVNALELDDSALYLCASSPSGTTDTQYFGPGTRLTVL.

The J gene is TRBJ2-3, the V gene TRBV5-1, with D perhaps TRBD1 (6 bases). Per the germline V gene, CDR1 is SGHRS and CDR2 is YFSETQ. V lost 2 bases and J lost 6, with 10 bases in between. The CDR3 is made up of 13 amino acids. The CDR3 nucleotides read TGCGCCAGCAGCTTTTGGGGGCGGGATACGCAGTATTTT. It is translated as CASSFWGRDTQYF.

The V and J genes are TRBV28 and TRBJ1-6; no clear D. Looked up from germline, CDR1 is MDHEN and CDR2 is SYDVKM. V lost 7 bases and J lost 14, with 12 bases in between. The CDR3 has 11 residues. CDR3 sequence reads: CASTSVWSLHF. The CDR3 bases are TGTGCCAGCACCTCGGTGTGGTCCCTCCACTTT.

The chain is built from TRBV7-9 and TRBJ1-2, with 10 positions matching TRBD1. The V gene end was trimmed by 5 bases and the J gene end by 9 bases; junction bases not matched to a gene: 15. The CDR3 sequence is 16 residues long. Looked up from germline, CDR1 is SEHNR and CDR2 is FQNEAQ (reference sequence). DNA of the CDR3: TGTGCCAGCAGCCAGAACCCCGGGACAGGGGTGAGTCGCTACACCTTC. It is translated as CASSQNPGTGVSRYTF.

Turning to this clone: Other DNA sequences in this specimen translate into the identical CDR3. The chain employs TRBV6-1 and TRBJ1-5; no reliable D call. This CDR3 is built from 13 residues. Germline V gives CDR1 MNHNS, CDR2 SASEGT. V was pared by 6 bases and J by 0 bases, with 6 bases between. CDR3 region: CASRIVSNQPQHF. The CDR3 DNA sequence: TGTGCCAGCAGAATAGTTAGCAATCAGCCCCAGCATTTT.

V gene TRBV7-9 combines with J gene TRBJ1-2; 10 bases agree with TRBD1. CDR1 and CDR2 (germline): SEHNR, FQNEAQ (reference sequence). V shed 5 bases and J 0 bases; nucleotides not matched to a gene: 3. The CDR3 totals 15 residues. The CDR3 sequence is CASSRGQGANYGYTF. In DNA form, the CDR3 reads TGTGCCAGCAGCCGCGGACAGGGGGCTAACTATGGCTACACCTTC.

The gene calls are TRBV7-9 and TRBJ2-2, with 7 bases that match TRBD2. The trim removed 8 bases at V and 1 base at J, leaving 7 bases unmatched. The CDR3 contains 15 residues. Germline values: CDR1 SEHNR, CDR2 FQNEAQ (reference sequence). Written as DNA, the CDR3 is TGTGCCAGCTCCCCCGGGGGGAGGAACACCGGGGAGCTGTTTTTT. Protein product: CASSPGGRNTGELFF.